The sample holds a few counts of the clone carrying this TCR beta chain. Antigen unknown. The data originate from a study of human T cells and chemical hapten exposure. Study-wide context: There were per-sample TCR yield variations, arising mainly from small pooled library volume differences. Study-level findings and limits: A positive correlation with patch test score was found for PT1 expanded TCR counts.

This CDR3 spans 14 amino acids. V lost 5 bases and J lost 1, with 8 bases in between. TCRdb re-analysed the RACE reads in MiXCR, keeping a single row per CDR3 protein. The sample records around 99,000 distinct CDR3 sequences, around 12% being singletons. Regarding time point: patch test 1, 2 weeks after DPC sensitization. The treatment is: therapeutic diphenylcyclopropenone sensitization with weekly scalp DPC. Samples of blood were obtained prior to the application of each patch test. The sample consisted of whole blood, taken in connection with sensitization to the hapten diphenylcyclopropenone (DPC). The sequence was obtained from a woman between 40 and 55 years old with alopecia areata. Some clones in this sample may be carry-over from other donors' samples. V gene TRBV12-3 or TRBV12-4 combines with J gene TRBJ1-4; D is perhaps TRBD1 (5 bases). The CDR3 loop reads CASSLTETNEKLFF. The CDR3 coding sequence is TGTGCCAGCAGTCTGACAGAAACTAATGAAAAACTGTTTTTT.